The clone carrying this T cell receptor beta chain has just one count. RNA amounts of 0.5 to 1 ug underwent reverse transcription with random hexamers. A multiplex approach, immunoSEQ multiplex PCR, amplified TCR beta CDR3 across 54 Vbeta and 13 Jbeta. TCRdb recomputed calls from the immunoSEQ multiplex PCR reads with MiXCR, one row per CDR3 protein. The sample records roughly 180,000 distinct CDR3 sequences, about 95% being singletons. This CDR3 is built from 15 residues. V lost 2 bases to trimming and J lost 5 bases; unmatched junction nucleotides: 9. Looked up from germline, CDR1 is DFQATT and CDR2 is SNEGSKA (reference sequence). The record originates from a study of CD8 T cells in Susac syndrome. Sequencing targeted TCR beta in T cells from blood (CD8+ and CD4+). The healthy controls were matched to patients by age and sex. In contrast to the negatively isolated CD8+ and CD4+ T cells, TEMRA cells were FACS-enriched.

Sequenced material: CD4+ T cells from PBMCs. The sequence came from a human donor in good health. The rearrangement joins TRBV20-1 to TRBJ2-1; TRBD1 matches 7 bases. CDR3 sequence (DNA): TGCAGTGCTAGACGCCCTGACAGGGCTGACAATGAGCAGTTCTTC. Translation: CSARRPDRADNEQFF.